The sample holds one count of the clone carrying this T cell receptor (beta chain). Adults between roughly 18 and 89 years of age took part from more than 20 US areas. Libraries were prepared by immunoSEQ multiplex PCR; TCRdb keeps only in-frame clonotypes and omits some of them. The table has hundreds of thousands of clones, 75% to 90% seen once; the top ten hold around a sixth. This sample is part of a study of blood T cell repertoires in COVID-19. The J segment lost 6 bases and the V segment lost 5 bases, leaving 10 bases of the junction unmatched. The CDR3 is 14 residues long. CDR1 and CDR2 from the germline V gene are SGDLS and YYNGEE.

The chain employs TRBV9 and TRBJ2-7; 8 bases fit TRBD1. Sequenced input: PBMCs or T cells enriched from blood (not recorded which). This clonotype originated in a man aged 35 to 55 who had recovered from COVID-19. The CDR3 reads CASSVADRAVEQYF. DNA of the CDR3: TGTGCCAGCAGTGTCGCGGACAGGGCGGTCGAGCAGTACTTC.